The T cell receptor (beta chain) under discussion was sequenced for a study of Ad26.COV2.S vaccination and SARS-CoV-2 variants. Overall study: Ad26.COV2.S arm of COV1001 included the donor. Each vaccinee took Ad26.COV2.S intramuscularly, once or twice 56 days apart. Study results and caveats: Compared with placebo recipients, vaccine recipients had higher spike-specific TCR breadth.

Noted treatment: about 20 received Ad26.COV2.S at low or high dose, single or two shots; 5 received placebo; per-sample allocation not given. Day 63 after the first injection of vaccine or placebo was the sampling time. Wuhan-strain spike was delivered by a replication-incompetent Ad26 vector. In the case of this clone: Its antigen is as yet unknown.

The method was immunoSEQ multiplex PCR; TCRdb's version includes in-frame clones alone and lacks a portion of them. Of about 330,000 clones listed, almost 90% are singletons. Germline V lookup: CDR1 SGHTA, CDR2 FQGTGA. V lost 4 bases and J 7 bases, leaving 8 bases between the germline ends. The CDR3 has 13 amino acids. The rearrangement uses TRBV7-3 and TRBJ1-6, with D hard to call. The sequence derives from a person between 18 and 59 years old who received the Ad26.COV2.S COVID-19 vaccine or a placebo. The sequenced sample was peripheral blood, obtained in a trial of Ad26.COV2.S vaccine versus placebo. In DNA form, the CDR3 reads TGTGCCAGCAGCTCCAATGGGAATTCACCCCTCCACTTT. It translates to CASSSNGNSPLHF. The whole variable domain, filled in from reference TRBV7-3 and TRBJ1-6, reads GAGVSQTPSNKVTEKGKYVELRCDPISGHTALYWYRQSLGQGPEFLIYFQGTGAADDSGLPNDRFFAVRPEGSVSTLKIQRTERGDSAVYLCASSSNGNSPLHFGNGTRLTVT.